This TCR beta chain was sequenced during a study of cytomegalovirus exposure and HLA in healthy donors. Across the study: Earlier, 100 million or so unique TCR beta sequences were recovered from about 179 million T cells by an analysis.

Findings and limits, study-wide: In a later analysis, DRB1 alleles had the most associated TCRs; HLA-C alleles the fewest. The availability of immune exposure information extended only to CMV serostatus.

PCR involved 60 Vbeta and 13 Jbeta primers. Assay used: immunoSEQ multiplex PCR; TCRdb lists only in-frame clones, some missing. The data contain about 170,000 clones, 80% to 85% of them seen just once; the ten biggest clones take up 0.96%. About this clone: Its antigen is as yet unknown.

The CDR3 totals 15 residues. With V trimmed by 9 bases and J by 7 bases, 13 bases remained unmatched. The germline gives CDR1 MNHEY, CDR2 SMNVEV (reference sequence). The sample taken for sequencing was PBMCs. This clonotype originated in a girl under 10 years old in good health and CMV-seropositive. The gene calls are TRBV27 and TRBJ1-4; 8 bases agree with TRBD1. The DNA of the CDR3 is TGTGCCAGTTCCCCCTCCCGGACAGGGATTGAAAAACTGTTTTTT. Protein product: CASSPSRTGIEKLFF.